A selection of T cell receptor beta chains follows, all from one sample in a study of cytomegalovirus exposure and HLA in healthy donors. Data came from immunoSEQ multiplex PCR; TCRdb stores just in-frame clones and leaves some out. Of over 70,000 clones in the sample, about 72% were seen once. The sequencing input was PBMCs. These receptors all stem from a man in his thirties or forties in good health and CMV-seronegative. CDR3s include the opening cysteine and the closing phenylalanine or tryptophan. Clone size is not always given. Where it is, it says once, few, many or a class for expanded clones.

v_gene	len	abundance	j_gene	CDR3aa
TRBV10-1	16	.	TRBJ2-3	CASSEMGGLPTDTQYF
TRBV5-1	14	.	TRBJ2-7	CASSWRQGAYEQYF
TRBV6-1	13	.	TRBJ1-5	CASVGGGAQPQHF
TRBV28	15	few	TRBJ1-2	CASSSTGQGNYGYTF
TRBV10-3	12	.	TRBJ2-7	CATGTGLAEQYF
TRBV28	12	.	TRBJ1-4	CASRTGQEKLFF
TRBV28	13	once	TRBJ1-4	CASSAGDIEKLFF
TRBV6-5	15	once	TRBJ2-7	CASSYSTAGSYEQYF
TRBV5-1	15	.	TRBJ1-5	CASSPVGPSVQPQHF
TRBV19	14	.	TRBJ1-5	CASRARGMSQPQHF
TRBV27	13	.	TRBJ1-6	CASSFQGYSPLHF
TRBV5-1	15	few	TRBJ2-3	CASSPLAGTTDTQYF
TRBV27	11	few	TRBJ1-2	CASSPGRGYTF
TRBV19	15	.	TRBJ2-5	CASSPGLAGGETQYF
TRBV11-1	14	.	TRBJ2-3	CASSPREGPDTQYF
TRBV27	13	.	TRBJ1-6	CASQNSYNSPLHF
TRBV7-8	14	.	TRBJ1-1	CASSLQGRNTEAFF
TRBV25-1	15	.	TRBJ2-3	CASSEFLDRQDTQYF
TRBV2	14	.	TRBJ1-5	CASSTDRGNQPQHF
TRBV7-9	17	.	TRBJ2-7	CASSTTGGQRNSYEQYF
TRBV5-6	13	.	TRBJ1-1	CASSFDRDAPAFF
TRBV6-4	12	.	TRBJ1-6	CASSAGNSPLHF
TRBV29-1	17	few	TRBJ1-2	CSVEDAPWTGGGFGYTF
TRBV29-1	13	few	TRBJ2-2	CSVVRDSTGELFF
TRBV9	15	.	TRBJ2-5	CASSVMQGVGETQYF
TRBV5-4	16	.	TRBJ1-1	CARSRLALGVNTEAFF
TRBV5-5	13	once	TRBJ2-5	CASAGGQRETQYF
TRBV30	12	.	TRBJ2-1	CAWSPGLAEQFF
TRBV15	15	.	TRBJ1-4	CATSDIGRSNEKLFF
TRBV6-6	15	.	TRBJ1-4	CASSYGPGTNEKLFF
TRBV19	13	large	TRBJ2-2	CASSMRNTGELFF
TRBV18	13	.	TRBJ1-2	CASSPTGDYGYTF
TRBV7-9	14	few	TRBJ1-6	CASSVPGQGAPLHF
TRBV7-9	14	.	TRBJ1-1	CASSSQSTETEAFF
TRBV6-6	15	.	TRBJ1-2	CASSYYGTGNYGYTF
TRBV18	14	.	TRBJ2-3	CASSPGAYTDTQYF
TRBV4-3	15	.	TRBJ1-1	CASSQEWREGTEAFF
TRBV7-9	16	.	TRBJ1-1	CASSEQGAEVNTEAFF
TRBV6-5	14	.	TRBJ2-3	CASSYSIGRDTQYF
TRBV7-9	16	.	TRBJ1-6	CASSLVWSSYNSPLHF
TRBV30	13	once	TRBJ2-1	CAWSVHRGNGQFF
TRBV7-3	15	.	TRBJ1-1	CASSPGTGVNTEAFF
TRBV7-2	16	.	TRBJ1-5	CASSSGIDRGNQPQHF
TRBV6-5	13	once	TRBJ2-3	CASSPVPTDTQYF
TRBV7-8	14	.	TRBJ2-7	CASSFSSGTYEQYF
TRBV30	12	.	TRBJ2-7	CAWSPGTAEQYF
TRBV5-1	15	.	TRBJ2-4	CASSSTTTGGNIQYF
TRBV9	15	.	TRBJ2-1	CASSVKGLAGDEQFF
TRBV5-1	12	.	TRBJ2-7	CASGRGFYEQYF
TRBV25-1	16	.	TRBJ1-1	CASSDRRTGSPPEAFF
TRBV30	15	few	TRBJ2-3	CAWSKGGGRRDTQYF
TRBV28	15	few	TRBJ1-5	CASSSPKQSNQPQHF
TRBV28	16	.	TRBJ2-2	CASSFYPGGGTGELFF
TRBV6-5	14	.	TRBJ2-2	CASSQGSVTGELFF
TRBV11-3	15	.	TRBJ2-1	CASSPGLAGGHEQFF